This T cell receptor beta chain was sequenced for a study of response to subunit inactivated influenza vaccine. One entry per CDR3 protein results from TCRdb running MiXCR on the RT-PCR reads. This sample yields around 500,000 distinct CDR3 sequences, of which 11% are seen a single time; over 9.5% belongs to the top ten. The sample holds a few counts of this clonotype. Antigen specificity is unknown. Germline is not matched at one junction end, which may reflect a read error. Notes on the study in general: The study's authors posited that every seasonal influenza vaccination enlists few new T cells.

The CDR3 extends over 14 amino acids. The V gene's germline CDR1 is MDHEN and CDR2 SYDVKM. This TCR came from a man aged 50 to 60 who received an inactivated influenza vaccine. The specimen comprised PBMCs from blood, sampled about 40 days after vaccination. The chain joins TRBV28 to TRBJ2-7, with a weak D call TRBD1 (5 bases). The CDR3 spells CASSPPNLSGACLF. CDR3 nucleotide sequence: TGTGCCAGCAGTCCCCCCAATCTGTCTGGGGCCTGCCTCTTC.